These T cell receptor beta chains were read from a single sample in a study of beta chain features in type 1 diabetes. Using immunoSEQ multiplex PCR, the repertoire was profiled, and TCRdb retains in-frame clones only, with some absent. Among a few hundred thousand clones, less than 15% were seen once, and the ten largest hold about 0.015%. Sample: naive CD4+ T cells from blood. Every receptor here comes from a woman between 18 and 30 years old with type 1 diabetes. The CDR3 runs from the conserved cysteine through the conserved F or W. The D gene is left open where the match is weak. Size is stated for part of the rows, as once, few or many counts, or as a class when the clone is expanded.

V gene: TRBV6-1; D gene: TRBD1; clone size: -; J gene: TRBJ2-2; CDR3 protein: CASSDQGVSGELFF; CDR3 DNA: TGTGCCAGCAGTGACCAGGGGGTGAGCGGGGAGCTGTTTTTT
V gene: TRBV9; D gene: -; clone size: few; J gene: TRBJ1-5; CDR3 protein: CASSVGRGGNQPQHF; CDR3 DNA: TGTGCCAGCAGCGTAGGGCGGGGCGGCAATCAGCCCCAGCATTTT
V gene: TRBV18; D gene: -; clone size: -; J gene: TRBJ2-1; CDR3 protein: CASSWGDSYNEQFF; CDR3 DNA: TGTGCCAGCTCTTGGGGGGACTCCTACAATGAGCAGTTCTTC
V gene: TRBV18; D gene: -; clone size: few; J gene: TRBJ1-2; CDR3 protein: CASSLLQDVDGYTF; CDR3 DNA: TGTGCCAGCTCACTTTTACAGGACGTCGATGGCTACACCTTC
V gene: TRBV5-1; D gene: -; clone size: -; J gene: TRBJ2-1; CDR3 protein: CASSLATSLNEQFF; CDR3 DNA: TGCGCCAGCAGCTTGGCTACTAGCTTGAATGAGCAGTTCTTC
V gene: TRBV30; D gene: TRBD1; clone size: few; J gene: TRBJ2-3; CDR3 protein: CAWNRGHTQYF; CDR3 DNA: TGTGCCTGGAACAGGGGGCATACGCAGTATTTT
V gene: TRBV2; D gene: TRBD2; clone size: -; J gene: TRBJ2-7; CDR3 protein: CASSLTSVMYF; CDR3 DNA: TGTGCCAGCAGCCTTACTAGCGTGATGTACTTC
V gene: TRBV7-2; D gene: TRBD1; clone size: few; J gene: TRBJ1-2; CDR3 protein: CASSLTGHGYTF; CDR3 DNA: TGTGCCAGCAGCTTGACAGGGCATGGCTACACCTTC
V gene: TRBV9; D gene: -; clone size: -; J gene: TRBJ2-1; CDR3 protein: CASSVAGSVNEQFF; CDR3 DNA: TGTGCCAGCAGCGTTGCCGGGAGTGTCAATGAGCAGTTCTTC
V gene: TRBV28; D gene: TRBD1; clone size: -; J gene: TRBJ2-7; CDR3 protein: CASSLPLGQGDYEQYF; CDR3 DNA: TGTGCCAGCAGTCTTCCCCTGGGACAGGGGGACTACGAGCAGTACTTC
V gene: TRBV5-6; D gene: -; clone size: few; J gene: TRBJ2-1; CDR3 protein: CASSLVVSYNEQFF; CDR3 DNA: TGTGCCAGCAGCTTGGTTGTCAGTTACAATGAGCAGTTCTTC
V gene: TRBV28; D gene: TRBD1; clone size: few; J gene: TRBJ2-7; CDR3 protein: CASRTGFYEQYF; CDR3 DNA: TGTGCCAGTCGGACAGGTTTCTACGAGCAGTACTTC
V gene: TRBV2; D gene: TRBD2; clone size: few; J gene: TRBJ2-3; CDR3 protein: CASRLAGGPIDTQYF; CDR3 DNA: TGTGCCAGCCGTCTAGCGGGAGGGCCGATAGATACGCAGTATTTT
V gene: TRBV25-1; D gene: -; clone size: few; J gene: TRBJ2-7; CDR3 protein: CASSEYPPQVRGRYEQYF; CDR3 DNA: TGTGCCAGCAGTGAATACCCCCCCCAAGTGCGGGGAAGGTACGAGCAGTACTTC
V gene: TRBV7-2; D gene: TRBD2; clone size: few; J gene: TRBJ2-1; CDR3 protein: CASSVGIGTSGYYNEQFF; CDR3 DNA: TGTGCCAGCAGCGTAGGTATCGGGACTAGCGGGTATTACAATGAGCAGTTCTTC
V gene: TRBV19; D gene: -; clone size: few; J gene: TRBJ1-5; CDR3 protein: CASREAGATNQPQHF; CDR3 DNA: TGTGCCAGTAGGGAGGCAGGGGCCACGAATCAGCCCCAGCATTTT
V gene: TRBV2; D gene: TRBD1; clone size: few; J gene: TRBJ2-2; CDR3 protein: CASWGQERRGGELFF; CDR3 DNA: TGTGCCAGCTGGGGACAGGAAAGGCGGGGCGGGGAGCTGTTTTTT
V gene: TRBV6-6; D gene: -; clone size: -; J gene: TRBJ1-2; CDR3 protein: CASSYLGQDGYTF; CDR3 DNA: TGTGCCAGCAGTTATCTTGGTCAGGATGGCTACACCTTC
V gene: TRBV7-2; D gene: TRBD1; clone size: -; J gene: TRBJ1-5; CDR3 protein: CASSFRQGNQPQHF; CDR3 DNA: TGTGCCAGCAGCTTTCGACAGGGTAATCAGCCCCAGCATTTT
V gene: TRBV14; D gene: -; clone size: -; J gene: TRBJ1-2; CDR3 protein: CASSQVLTGNYGYTF; CDR3 DNA: TGTGCCAGCAGCCAAGTCCTGACGGGGAACTATGGCTACACCTTC
V gene: TRBV18; D gene: TRBD1; clone size: few; J gene: TRBJ2-5; CDR3 protein: CASSPMDRPQETQYF; CDR3 DNA: TGTGCCAGCTCACCAATGGACAGGCCACAAGAGACCCAGTACTTC
V gene: TRBV11-2; D gene: -; clone size: few; J gene: TRBJ2-3; CDR3 protein: CASSRANTQYF; CDR3 DNA: TGTGCCAGCAGTCGAGCCAATACGCAGTATTTT
V gene: TRBV7-2; D gene: -; clone size: few; J gene: TRBJ2-7; CDR3 protein: CASSSYNGDEQYF; CDR3 DNA: TGTGCCAGCAGCTCGTATAACGGGGACGAGCAGTACTTC
V gene: TRBV10-3; D gene: -; clone size: few; J gene: TRBJ2-1; CDR3 protein: CATTPEDFRNEQFF; CDR3 DNA: TGTGCCACCACCCCGGAGGATTTCCGGAATGAGCAGTTCTTC
V gene: TRBV7-2; D gene: -; clone size: -; J gene: TRBJ2-5; CDR3 protein: CASSFYRDGGETQYF; CDR3 DNA: TGTGCCAGCAGCTTTTACAGGGACGGGGGGGAGACCCAGTACTTC
V gene: TRBV30; D gene: -; clone size: few; J gene: TRBJ2-3; CDR3 protein: CAWSVLGQLVSDTQYF; CDR3 DNA: TGTGCCTGGAGTGTACTTGGTCAACTAGTTTCAGATACGCAGTATTTT